The 26 T cell receptor beta chains presented below share a single source sample, sequenced in a study of blood T cell repertoires in COVID-19 (TCRdb year 2020). Receptors were amplified or captured by the immunoSEQ multiplex PCR assay. The source is immuneACCESS, and TCRdb retained only in-frame sequences with V and J called. Part of the clones is not carried over; for the studies checked, unresolved V genes explain less than half of this, and the remainder is unexplained. Counted in this sample were some 240,000 clones; about 85% of them appeared once. Clones ranked in the top ten supply about 6.9% of the sample. Sequenced material: PBMCs or T cells enriched from blood (not recorded which). These TCRs come from a woman between 50 and 59 years old who had been exposed to COVID-19.

This chain joins TRBV19 and TRBJ2-2; the match to TRBD2 covers 7 bases. Germline V gives CDR1 LNHDA, CDR2 SQIVND (reference sequence). Unmatched junction bases numbered 7, after V lost 3 bases and J lost 3 bases. The CDR3 covers 16 residues. CDR3 in amino acids: CASSMSKRGYTGELFF. CDR3 in DNA: TGTGCCAGTAGTATGAGCAAGCGGGGTTACACCGGGGAGCTGTTTTTT. The entire variable domain, with the rest obtained from reference TRBV19 and TRBJ2-2, is as follows: DGGITQSPKYLFRKEGQNVTLSCEQNLNHDAMYWYRQDPGQGLRLIYYSQIVNDFQKGDIAEGYSVSREKKESFPLTVTSAQKNPTAFYLCASSMSKRGYTGELFFGEGSRLTVL.

The V and J genes are TRBV18 and TRBJ2-5, with 7 nucleotides matching TRBD2. CDR3 length: 15 amino acids. Germline V lookup: CDR1 KGHSH, CDR2 LQKENI. V lost 3 bases and J lost 5; bases outside the gene matches: 9. DNA for the CDR3: TGTGCCAGCTCACCCCGCCCCGGGGGGACGGAGACCCAGTACTTC. Amino acid sequence: CASSPRPGGTETQYF.

The V call is TRBV6-5, the J call TRBJ1-2; no firm D call. Germline V gene data show CDR1 as MNHEY and CDR2 as SVGAGI. CDR3 size: 12 residues. V lost 6 bases, J lost 5 bases, and 10 bases lay in between. The CDR3 nucleotides are TGTGCCAGCAGAACGCGCGAGTATGGCTACACCTTC. This encodes CASRTREYGYTF.

The chain links TRBV6-5 to TRBJ2-1; 7 bases match TRBD1. This CDR3 comprises 14 residues. V lost 7 bases and J lost 4; bases outside the gene matches: 7. Germline CDR1 and CDR2: MNHEY and SVGAGI. The chain's CDR3 is CASTPDRLYNEQFF. The CDR3 region has the DNA TGTGCCAGCACCCCGGACAGGTTGTACAATGAGCAGTTCTTC.

The V call is TRBV6-5, the J call TRBJ1-4; the D gene is possibly TRBD1 (5 bases). The CDR3 contains 13 residues. Germline V gene data show CDR1 as MNHEY and CDR2 as SVGAGI. V lost 7 bases and J 5 bases, leaving 11 bases between the germline ends. In DNA, the CDR3 is TGTGCCAGCAATAACCCAGGGAATGAAAAACTGTTTTTT. This codes for CASNNPGNEKLFF.

V is TRBV4-1 and J is TRBJ1-1; the D gene is possibly TRBD1 (6 bases). Trimming shortened V by 0 bases and J by 0 bases, and 20 bases separated the two germline ends. CDR1 MGHRA and CDR2 YSYEKL come from the germline V gene. This CDR3 has 19 residues. CDR3 residues: CASSQDTGKSAPLNTEAFF. For the CDR3, the DNA is TGCGCCAGCAGCCAAGATACAGGGAAATCAGCTCCACTGAACACTGAAGCTTTCTTT.

The V and J genes are TRBV18 and TRBJ1-2, with 10 bases matching TRBD1. Trimming at V came to 3 bases and at J to 9 bases, leaving 4 bases not matched to a gene. Germline values: CDR1 KGHSH, CDR2 LQKENI. This CDR3 is 13 amino acids long. For the CDR3, the DNA is TGTGCCAGCTCACCGGGACAGGGGCCGAGCTACACCTTC. Amino acid sequence: CASSPGQGPSYTF.

This rearrangement joins TRBV30 to TRBJ1-2; 7 nucleotides align to TRBD1. Germline trimming cut 4 bases from V and 2 bases from J; bases unmatched to any gene: 10. CDR1 and CDR2 from the germline V gene are GTSNPN and SVGIG (reference sequence). The CDR3 spans 15 residues. CDR3 in amino acids: CAWNLRRDRNYGYTF. CDR3 bases: TGTGCCTGGAACTTAAGAAGGGACAGAAACTATGGCTACACCTTC.

V and J are TRBV7-7 and TRBJ1-1; no clear D. Trimming removed 3 bases from V and 0 bases from J, with 17 bases in between. Looked up from germline, CDR1 is SSHAT and CDR2 is FNYEAQ (reference sequence). The CDR3 is 17 residues long. CDR3 sequence (DNA): TGTGCCAGCAGCTTGAGGCAGAGCGAATACATGAACACTGAAGCTTTCTTT. As protein: CASSLRQSEYMNTEAFF.

The chain has TRBV3-1 (or the pseudogene TRBV3-2) and TRBJ2-5; TRBD2 aligns across 10 bases. CDR1 and CDR2 from the germline V gene are LGHDT and YNNKEL (reference sequence). The CDR3 has 18 amino acids. The V gene end was trimmed by 4 bases and the J gene end by 3 bases; junction bases not matched to a gene: 14. Written as DNA, the CDR3 is TGTGCCAGCAGCCTCGTCCCCATAATAGCGGGGGGTAAAGAGACCCAGTACTTC. It yields the protein CASSLVPIIAGGKETQYF.

The rearrangement joins TRBV20-1 to TRBJ2-1, with D tentatively TRBD2 (6 bases). Trimming stripped 3 bases from V and 4 bases from J, with 13 bases between. In germline, CDR1 is DFQATT, CDR2 SNEGSKA (reference sequence). CDR3 length: 14 residues. For the CDR3, the DNA is TGCAGTGCTAGTGGGACTTCTCATTACAATGAGCAGTTCTTC. It codes for CSASGTSHYNEQFF.

The chain combines TRBV6-4 with TRBJ2-1, with 10 bases fitting TRBD2. CDR1 and CDR2 (germline): MRHNA, SNTAGT. J was trimmed by 7 bases and V by 5 bases; bases with no gene match: 8. This CDR3 is 15 amino acids long. The CDR3 DNA reads as TGTGCCAGCAGTCCCAGCGGGGGGGAAACTAATGAGCAGTTCTTC. Translation gives CASSPSGGETNEQFF.

The chain recombines TRBV5-6 with TRBJ1-2; D gene uncertain. V was trimmed by 0 bases and J by 1 base, leaving 7 bases between them. The CDR3 runs to 14 residues. From germline, CDR1 is SGHDT and CDR2 YYEEEE. The CDR3 loop reads CASSLGTVNYGYTF. Written as DNA, the CDR3 is TGTGCCAGCAGCTTGGGGACTGTTAACTATGGCTACACCTTC.

This chain connects TRBV28 to TRBJ1-2; D perhaps matches TRBD1 (6 bases). The CDR3 sequence is 15 residues long. CDR1 is MDHEN and CDR2 is SYDVKM in the germline V gene. The V gene lost 1 base and the J gene lost 3 bases, with 12 bases spanning the gap. The CDR3 protein is CASSLSGVNDYGYTF. The CDR3 bases are TGTGCCAGCAGTTTATCAGGGGTTAATGACTATGGCTACACCTTC.

This chain uses TRBV11-2 with TRBJ2-3; 10 positions match TRBD1. Germline V lookup: CDR1 SGHAT, CDR2 FQNNGV. Trimming at V came to 5 bases and at J to 8 bases, leaving 7 bases not matched to a gene. CDR3 length equals 14 residues. The CDR3 protein is CASSPGTGAVTQYF. The CDR3 DNA is TGTGCCAGCAGCCCAGGGACAGGGGCCGTTACGCAGTATTTT.

This clone was detected a few times. The rearrangement joins TRBV6-2 or TRBV6-3 to TRBJ1-1, with D possibly TRBD1 on 5 matching bases. The CDR3 covers 15 residues. The V end lost 2 bases, the J end lost 8 bases, and 18 bases lay between the germline ends. Germline CDR1 MNHEY, CDR2 SVGEGT. The CDR3 here is CASSYGFRRQPEAFF. Written as DNA, the CDR3 is TGTGCCAGCAGTTACGGCTTTCGCAGACAGCCGGAAGCTTTCTTT.

The table lists this clone with a count of one. The chain employs TRBV3-1 (or the pseudogene TRBV3-2) and TRBJ1-1; TRBD1 matches at 8 bases. J lost 5 bases, V lost 4 bases, and 6 bases had no gene match. The CDR3 covers 14 residues. The germline gives CDR1 LGHDT, CDR2 YNNKEL (reference sequence). The CDR3: CASSRGTGVTEAFF. In DNA, the CDR3 is TGTGCCAGCAGCCGCGGGACAGGTGTAACTGAAGCTTTCTTT.

The chain joins TRBV19 to TRBJ2-1; 11 bases agree with TRBD1. CDR3 size: 16 residues. Germline-derived CDR1 and CDR2 are LNHDA and SQIVND (reference sequence). V shed 1 base and J 6 bases; nucleotides not matched to a gene: 5. The CDR3 coding sequence is TGTGCCAGTAGTATAGGGCCCGGGACAGGGGGCAATGAGCAGTTCTTC. It yields the protein CASSIGPGTGGNEQFF.

This clone was counted between two and nine times. The rearrangement uses TRBV18 and TRBJ1-5; the match to TRBD1 covers 9 bases. V shed 2 bases, J shed 9 bases, and the junction held 8 bases outside the gene matches. Germline lookup yields CDR1 KGHSH and CDR2 LQKENI. This CDR3 is 15 amino acids long. CDR3 loop: CASSPRGQGVGPQHF. Written as DNA, the CDR3 is TGTGCCAGCTCACCAAGGGGACAGGGAGTTGGGCCCCAGCATTTT.

The chain couples TRBV2 to TRBJ1-5; no definite D call. The V gene's germline CDR1 is SNHLY and CDR2 FYNNEI. V was clipped by 8 bases and J by 3 bases, with 14 bases between them. This CDR3 has 14 residues. The CDR3 DNA reads as TGTGCCAGCGGATCCGGGGTAAACAATCAGCCCCAGCATTTT. This encodes CASGSGVNNQPQHF.

V and J are TRBV18 and TRBJ1-3, with D possibly TRBD1 on 5 matching bases. V was clipped by 8 bases and J by 0 bases, with 14 bases between them. CDR3 size: 15 residues. CDR1 and CDR2 from the germline V gene are KGHSH and LQKENI. In DNA form, the CDR3 reads TGTGCCAGCCGGGGGGACTCATTCTCTGGAAACACCATATATTTT. Its translation: CASRGDSFSGNTIYF.

This clone was recorded once. This sequence joins TRBV7-2 and TRBJ1-2, with a possible D match to TRBD1 (5 bases). Trimming stripped 1 base from V and 4 bases from J, with 7 bases between. CDR1 SGHTA and CDR2 FQGNSA come from the germline V gene. The CDR3 is made up of 13 amino acids. The CDR3 DNA reads as TGTGCCAGCAGCTTAGGACAGTTCTATGGCTACACCTTC. Translation gives CASSLGQFYGYTF.

The J gene is TRBJ2-5, the V gene TRBV14, with D unclear. Germline-derived CDR1 and CDR2 are SGHDN and FVKESK. This CDR3 has 12 residues. V shed 2 bases and J shed 7 bases, with 8 bases lying between them. The CDR3: CASSQPLRTQYF. CDR3 nucleotide sequence: TGTGCCAGCAGCCAACCCCTTAGGACCCAGTACTTC.

This clone is a singleton in its sample. The chain links TRBV28 to TRBJ1-1; D might be TRBD1 (5 bases). This CDR3 region has 11 residues. The germline V gene encodes CDR1 MDHEN and CDR2 SYDVKM. The CDR3 DNA reads as TGTACTACGGAAGGGGACACTGAAGCTTTCTTT. Translating gives CTTEGDTEAFF.

J is TRBJ1-5 and V is TRBV2, with 8 bases matching TRBD1. This CDR3 has 14 residues. V lost 3 bases to trimming and J lost 8 bases; unmatched junction nucleotides: 6. Germline CDR1 is SNHLY and CDR2 is FYNNEI. DNA of the CDR3: TGTGCCAGCAGTGAGTGGACAGGGATCGAGCCCCAGCATTTT. This encodes CASSEWTGIEPQHF.

This sequence joins TRBV5-6 and TRBJ1-1, with D maybe TRBD1 (6 bases). Looked up from germline, CDR1 is SGHDT and CDR2 is YYEEEE. V was shortened by 9 bases and J by 4 bases, with 16 bases between the two germline ends. The CDR3 is made up of 13 amino acids. CDR3 DNA sequence: TGTGCCACCCTGGGGGCGGTTGGCACTGAAGCTTTCTTT. Protein: CATLGAVGTEAFF. The whole variable domain, remainder taken from reference TRBV5-6 and TRBJ1-1, is DAGVTQSPTHLIKTRGQQVTLRCSPKSGHDTVSWYQQALGQGPQFIFQYYEEEERQRGNFPDRFSGHQFPNYSSELNVNALLLGDSALYLCATLGAVGTEAFFGQGTRLTVV.